This is a list of T cell receptor beta chains from one sample in a study of OX40 agonist ivuxolimab in advanced cancers. Clones were read by immunoSEQ multiplex PCR, and TCRdb kept only the in-frame ones, dropping some. Of 20,000 to 25,000 clones in the sample, approximately 86% were seen once. The material was CD4+ or CD8+ T cells sorted from blood, obtained in a trial of the OX40 agonist ivuxolimab. These receptors all come from an adult with an advanced solid tumor such as melanoma, head and neck, liver or kidney cancer. Both conserved end residues are part of each CDR3. D genes are given only for firm matches.

.	TRBV7-9	CASSPYNVYGYTF
.	TRBV27	CASSFYFRTDTQYF
.	TRBV6-6	CASTESSSLHF
.	TRBV28	CASSFRGSYNEQFF
.	TRBV6-5	CASSYSGRTEAFF
.	TRBV5-1	CASSFGGGEQFF
TRBD2	TRBV5-4	CASSLGVGGSYEQYF
TRBD1	TRBV27	CASSEQGLHGYTF
.	TRBV15	CATSRERQGGQPQHF
TRBD1	TRBV7-8	CASSSGQGENQPQHF
.	TRBV15	CATSRDSQEQYF
.	TRBV9	CASSGISAGELFF
.	TRBV7-9	CASSLKSTDTQYF
TRBD2	TRBV28	CASSTLAVQESQYF
TRBD2	TRBV11-2	CASSPLAGGKYNEQFF
.	TRBV30	CAWRDRHYEQYF
TRBD1	TRBV4-3	CASSQEPGQTYEQYF
.	TRBV10-1	CASSESAGTEAFF
.	TRBV5-6	CASSLGLPGDEQYF
TRBD2	TRBV27	CASRGGLDSYEQYF
TRBD2	TRBV6-5	CASSYSVLAGVETQYF
.	TRBV27	CASSLRGSPGYEQYF
.	TRBV11-2	CASSLETQETQYF
.	TRBV9	CASSVGLSEQFF
TRBD2	TRBV29-1	CSVEGQSGTSGRSSYNEQFF
.	TRBV13	CASSHSGELFF
.	TRBV6-5	CASSWDRSYEQYF
.	TRBV11-2	CASSLDGNYGYTF
.	TRBV30	CAGDIRINYGYTF
TRBD1	TRBV7-6	CASSQPGQAENTGELFF
.	TRBV7-9	CASSLAGHEQYF
.	TRBV28	CASSADRYNQPQHF
TRBD2	TRBV7-3	CASSLGGLRNEQFF
.	TRBV19	CASSYRETYEQYF
TRBD2	TRBV9	CASSTTSGPLDEQFF
TRBD1	TRBV6-5	CASETGGRTEAFF
TRBD2	TRBV27	CASSLGSSGLYEQYF
TRBD2	TRBV7-9	CASSLGLAGYEQYF
.	TRBV4-1	CASSQVWVGAYEQYF
.	TRBV4-2	CASSQVVGDSMVNEQFF
TRBD2	TRBV2	CASSGLLAGRPGELFF
.	TRBV13	CASSLVPNKAFF
TRBD2	TRBV9	CASSVAAGGKDTQYF
.	TRBV7-2	CASSFLAGELFF
.	TRBV4-1	CASSQAGTGELFF
.	TRBV4-1	CASSQVDRSGEQYF
.	TRBV13	CASSLGRTHEEQFF
.	TRBV6-6	CASSSGTSRASYEQYF
TRBD1	TRBV7-9	CASSSGTGNGQPQHF
TRBD1	TRBV7-3	CASSANYGTGGGSGELFF
.	TRBV4-1	CASSHLSTDTQYF
.	TRBV9	CASSVEDEQFF
.	TRBV27	CASSSTAYNEQFF
.	TRBV2	CASTLPAYNEQFF
TRBD1	TRBV7-9	CASRGTGGAGEGYTF
TRBD2	TRBV29-1	CSVFGLAGETSSYNEQFF
.	TRBV11-2	CASSLGEAVGNTIYF
.	TRBV4-2	CASSQDRGPPAPYNEQFF
.	TRBV6-5	CASGRGYEQYF
.	TRBV30	CAWSVGVNQPQHF